By frequency in the sample, the clone carrying this T cell receptor beta chain is large. TCRdb itself ran the PCR reads through MiXCR, one entry per CDR3 protein. The data hold 3,600 or so distinct CDR3 sequences, with almost 65% observed a single time. The ends were cut back, 0 bases at V and 1 base at J, with 13 bases in the middle. CDR3 length: 17 amino acids. Germline CDR1 and CDR2: MGHRA and YSYEKL. The sample comes from a study of CD4 and CD8 cells across lung adenocarcinoma regions. The patients had localized lung adenocarcinoma, a non-small cell subtype. The chain has TRBV4-1 and TRBJ2-1; D assignment may be TRBD1 or TRBD2 (5 bases each). This TCR derives from a female donor with lung adenocarcinoma. The CD4 and CD8 labels of this study may be unreliable. Sequenced sample: CD8+ T cells from the margin of a lung tumor. CDR3 protein: CASSQDRGPASYNEQFF. The CDR3 DNA reads TGCGCCAGCAGCCAAGATCGGGGCCCTGCATCCTACAATGAGCAGTTCTTC.